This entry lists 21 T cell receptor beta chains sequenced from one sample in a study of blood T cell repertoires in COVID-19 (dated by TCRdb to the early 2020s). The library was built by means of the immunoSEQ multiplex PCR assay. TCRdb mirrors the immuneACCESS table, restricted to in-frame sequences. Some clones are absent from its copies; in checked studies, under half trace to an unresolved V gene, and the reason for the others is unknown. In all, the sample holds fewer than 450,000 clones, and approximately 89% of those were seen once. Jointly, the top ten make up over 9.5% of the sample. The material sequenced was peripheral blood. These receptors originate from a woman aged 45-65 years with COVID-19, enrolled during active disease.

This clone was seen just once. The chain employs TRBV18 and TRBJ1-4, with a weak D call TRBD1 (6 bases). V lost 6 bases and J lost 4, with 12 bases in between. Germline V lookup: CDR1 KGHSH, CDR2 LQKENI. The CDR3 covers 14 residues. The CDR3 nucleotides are TGTGCCAGCTCTACGCAAGGGGGTAATGAAAAACTGTTTTTT. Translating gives CASSTQGGNEKLFF.

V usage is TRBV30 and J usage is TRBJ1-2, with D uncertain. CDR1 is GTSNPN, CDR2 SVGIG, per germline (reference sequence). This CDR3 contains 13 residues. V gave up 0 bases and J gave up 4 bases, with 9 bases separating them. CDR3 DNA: TGTGCCTGGAGTGTAATGCTAAGCTATGGCTACACCTTC. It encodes CAWSVMLSYGYTF.

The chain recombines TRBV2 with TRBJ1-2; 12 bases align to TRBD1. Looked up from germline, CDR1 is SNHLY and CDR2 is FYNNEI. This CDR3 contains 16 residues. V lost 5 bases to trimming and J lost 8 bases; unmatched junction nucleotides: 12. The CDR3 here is CASSPRGTGGAEGYTF. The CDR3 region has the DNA TGTGCCAGCAGTCCACGGGGGACAGGGGGCGCGGAAGGCTACACCTTC.

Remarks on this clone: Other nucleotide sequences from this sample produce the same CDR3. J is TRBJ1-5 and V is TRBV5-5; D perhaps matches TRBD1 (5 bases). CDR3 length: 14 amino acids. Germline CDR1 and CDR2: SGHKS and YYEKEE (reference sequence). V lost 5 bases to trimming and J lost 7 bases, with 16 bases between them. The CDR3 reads CASSPDSQGQPQHF. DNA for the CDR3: TGTGCCAGCAGTCCAGACTCCCAGGGCCAGCCCCAGCATTTT.

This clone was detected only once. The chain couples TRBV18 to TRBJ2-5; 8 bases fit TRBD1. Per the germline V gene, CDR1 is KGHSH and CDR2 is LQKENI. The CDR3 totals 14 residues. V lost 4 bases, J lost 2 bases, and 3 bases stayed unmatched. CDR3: CASSLGQGQETQYF. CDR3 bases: TGTGCCAGCTCACTCGGACAGGGTCAAGAGACCCAGTACTTC.

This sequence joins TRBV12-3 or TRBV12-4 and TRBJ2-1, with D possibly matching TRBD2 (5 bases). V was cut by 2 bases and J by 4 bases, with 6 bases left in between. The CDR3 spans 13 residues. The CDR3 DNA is TGTGCCAGCAGTTTAACGGGGTACAATGAGCAGTTCTTC. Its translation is CASSLTGYNEQFF.

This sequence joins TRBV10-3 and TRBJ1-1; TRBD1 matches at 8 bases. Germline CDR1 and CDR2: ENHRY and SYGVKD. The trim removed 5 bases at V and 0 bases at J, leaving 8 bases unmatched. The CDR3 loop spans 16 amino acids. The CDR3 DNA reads TGTGCCATCAGTCCAGGGGGCATCGATATGAACACTGAAGCTTTCTTT. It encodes CAISPGGIDMNTEAFF.

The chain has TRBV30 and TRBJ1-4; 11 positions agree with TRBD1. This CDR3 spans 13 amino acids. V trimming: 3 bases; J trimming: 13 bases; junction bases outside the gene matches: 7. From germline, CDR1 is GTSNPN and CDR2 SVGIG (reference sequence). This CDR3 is CAWRGTGGSRLFF. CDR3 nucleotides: TGTGCCTGGAGGGGGACAGGGGGATCTAGACTGTTTTTT. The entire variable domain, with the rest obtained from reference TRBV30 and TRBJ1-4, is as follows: SQTIHQWPATLVQPVGSPLSLECTVEGTSNPNLYWYRQAAGRGLQLLFYSVGIGQISSEVPQNLSASRPQDRQFILSSKKLLLSDSGFYLCAWRGTGGSRLFFGSGTQLSVL.

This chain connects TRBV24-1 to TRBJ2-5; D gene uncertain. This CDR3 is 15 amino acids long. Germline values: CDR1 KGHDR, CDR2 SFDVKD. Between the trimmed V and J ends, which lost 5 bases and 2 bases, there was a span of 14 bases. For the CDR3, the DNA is TGTGCCACCAGTGGGTCAGATTACCTTCAAGAGACCCAGTACTTC. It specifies CATSGSDYLQETQYF.

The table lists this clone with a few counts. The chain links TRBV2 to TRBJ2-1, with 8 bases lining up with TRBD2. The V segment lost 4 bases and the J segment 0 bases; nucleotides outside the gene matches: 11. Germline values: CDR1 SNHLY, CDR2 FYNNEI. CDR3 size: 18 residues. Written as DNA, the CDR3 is TGTGCCAGCAGTGGCGGCGCAGGGCGGGGGGACTCCTACAATGAGCAGTTCTTC. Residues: CASSGGAGRGDSYNEQFF.

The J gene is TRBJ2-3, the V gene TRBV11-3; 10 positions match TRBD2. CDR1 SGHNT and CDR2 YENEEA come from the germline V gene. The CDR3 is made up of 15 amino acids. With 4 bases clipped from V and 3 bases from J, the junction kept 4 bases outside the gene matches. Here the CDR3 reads CASSWSSGGTDTQYF. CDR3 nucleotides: TGTGCCAGCAGCTGGAGTAGCGGGGGGACAGATACGCAGTATTTT.

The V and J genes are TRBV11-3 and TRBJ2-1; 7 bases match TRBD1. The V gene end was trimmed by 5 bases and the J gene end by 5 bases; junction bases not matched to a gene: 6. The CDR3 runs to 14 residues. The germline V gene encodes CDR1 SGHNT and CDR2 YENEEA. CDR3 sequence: CASSIRDSNNEQFF. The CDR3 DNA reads TGTGCCAGCAGCATCCGGGACAGTAACAATGAGCAGTTCTTC.

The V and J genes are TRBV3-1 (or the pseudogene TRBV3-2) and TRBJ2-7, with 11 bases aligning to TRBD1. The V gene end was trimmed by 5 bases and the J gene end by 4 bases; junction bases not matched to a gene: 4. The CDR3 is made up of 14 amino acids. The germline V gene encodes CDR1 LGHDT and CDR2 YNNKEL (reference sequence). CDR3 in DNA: TGTGCCAGCAGCAGGACAGGGGGCGTATACGAGCAGTACTTC. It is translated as CASSRTGGVYEQYF.

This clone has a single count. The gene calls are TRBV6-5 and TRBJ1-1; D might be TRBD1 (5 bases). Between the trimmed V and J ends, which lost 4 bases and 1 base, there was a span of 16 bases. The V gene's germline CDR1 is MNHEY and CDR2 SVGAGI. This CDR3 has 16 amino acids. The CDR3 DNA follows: TGTGCCAGCAGTTTCCCGGAGGGGTCACCGAACACTGAAGCTTTCTTT. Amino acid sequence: CASSFPEGSPNTEAFF.

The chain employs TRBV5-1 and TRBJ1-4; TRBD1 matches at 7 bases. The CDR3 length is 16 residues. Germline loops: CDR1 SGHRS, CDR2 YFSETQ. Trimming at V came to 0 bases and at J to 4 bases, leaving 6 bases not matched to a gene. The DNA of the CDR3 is TGCGCCAGCAGCTTGGGGGTAGGGACAGATAATGAAAAACTGTTTTTT. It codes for CASSLGVGTDNEKLFF.

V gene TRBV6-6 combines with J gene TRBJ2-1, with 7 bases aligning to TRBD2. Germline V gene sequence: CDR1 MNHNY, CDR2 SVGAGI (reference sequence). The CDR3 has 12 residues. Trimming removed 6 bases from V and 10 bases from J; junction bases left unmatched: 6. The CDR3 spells CASRTGTNEQFF. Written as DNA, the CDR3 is TGTGCCAGCAGAACCGGGACTAACGAGCAGTTCTTC.

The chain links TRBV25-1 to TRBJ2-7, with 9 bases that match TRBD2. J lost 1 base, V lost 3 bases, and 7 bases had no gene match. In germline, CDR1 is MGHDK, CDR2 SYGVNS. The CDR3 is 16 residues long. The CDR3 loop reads CASSDSGLAGSYEQYF. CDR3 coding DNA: TGTGCCAGCAGTGATTCCGGGCTAGCGGGGTCCTACGAGCAGTACTTC.

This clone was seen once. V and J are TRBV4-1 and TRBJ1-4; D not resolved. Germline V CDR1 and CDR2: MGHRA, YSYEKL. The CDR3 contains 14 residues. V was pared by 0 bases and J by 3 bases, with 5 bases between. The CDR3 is CASSQEIANEKLFF. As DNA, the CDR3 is TGCGCCAGCAGCCAAGAAATAGCTAATGAAAAACTGTTTTTT.

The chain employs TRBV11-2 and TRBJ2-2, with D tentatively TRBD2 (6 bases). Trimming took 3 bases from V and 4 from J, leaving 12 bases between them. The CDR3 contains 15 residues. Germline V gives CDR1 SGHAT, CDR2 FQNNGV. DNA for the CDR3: TGTGCCAGCAGCTTTAGCCTAGCGACCACCGGGGAGCTGTTTTTT. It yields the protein CASSFSLATTGELFF.

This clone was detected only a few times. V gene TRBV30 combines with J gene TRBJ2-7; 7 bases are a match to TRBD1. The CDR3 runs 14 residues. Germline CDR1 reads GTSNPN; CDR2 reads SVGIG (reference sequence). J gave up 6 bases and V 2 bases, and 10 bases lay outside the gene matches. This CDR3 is CAWSRGTEASEQYF. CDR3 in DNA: TGTGCCTGGAGTAGGGGGACAGAAGCGTCCGAGCAGTACTTC.

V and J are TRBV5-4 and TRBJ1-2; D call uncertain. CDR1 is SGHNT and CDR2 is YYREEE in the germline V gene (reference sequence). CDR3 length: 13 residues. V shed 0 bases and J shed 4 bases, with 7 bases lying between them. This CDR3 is CASSLESRYGYTF. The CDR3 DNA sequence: TGTGCCAGCAGCTTGGAGAGCCGCTATGGCTACACCTTC.